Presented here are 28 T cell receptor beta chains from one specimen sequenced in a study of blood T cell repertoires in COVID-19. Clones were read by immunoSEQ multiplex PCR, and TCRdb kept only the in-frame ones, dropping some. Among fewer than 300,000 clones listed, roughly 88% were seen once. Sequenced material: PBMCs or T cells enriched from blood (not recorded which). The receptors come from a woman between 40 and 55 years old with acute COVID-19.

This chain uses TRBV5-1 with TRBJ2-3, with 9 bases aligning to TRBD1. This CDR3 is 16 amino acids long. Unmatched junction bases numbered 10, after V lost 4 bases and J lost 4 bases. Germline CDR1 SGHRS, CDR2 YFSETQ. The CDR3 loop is CASSATTGGFADTQYF. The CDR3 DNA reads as TGCGCCAGCAGCGCAACGACAGGGGGTTTTGCAGATACGCAGTATTTT.

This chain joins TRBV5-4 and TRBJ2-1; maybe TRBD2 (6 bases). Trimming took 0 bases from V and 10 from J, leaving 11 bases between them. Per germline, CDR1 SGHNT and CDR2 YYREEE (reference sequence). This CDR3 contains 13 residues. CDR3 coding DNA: TGTGCCAGCAGCTTGGCCGTGGAGGGAGAGCAGTTCTTC. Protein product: CASSLAVEGEQFF.

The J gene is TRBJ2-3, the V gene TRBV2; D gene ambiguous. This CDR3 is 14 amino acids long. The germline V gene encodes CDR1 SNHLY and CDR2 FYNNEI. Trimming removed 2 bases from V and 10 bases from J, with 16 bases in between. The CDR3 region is CASSESEHRYSQYF. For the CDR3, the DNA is TGTGCCAGCAGTGAATCGGAACACAGATATTCGCAGTATTTT.

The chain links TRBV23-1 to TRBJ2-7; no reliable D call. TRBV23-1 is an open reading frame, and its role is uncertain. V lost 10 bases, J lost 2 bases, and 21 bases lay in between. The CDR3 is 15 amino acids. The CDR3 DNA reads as TGCGCCACCACCCCGTCAGGAATCAAAACCTACGAGCAGTACTTC. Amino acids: CATTPSGIKTYEQYF.

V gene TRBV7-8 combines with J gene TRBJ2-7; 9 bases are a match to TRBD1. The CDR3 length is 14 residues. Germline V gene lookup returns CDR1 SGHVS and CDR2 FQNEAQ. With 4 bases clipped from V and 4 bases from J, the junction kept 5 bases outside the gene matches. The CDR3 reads CASSSDRGAYEQYF. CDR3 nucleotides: TGTGCCAGCAGCTCGGACAGGGGAGCGTACGAGCAGTACTTC.

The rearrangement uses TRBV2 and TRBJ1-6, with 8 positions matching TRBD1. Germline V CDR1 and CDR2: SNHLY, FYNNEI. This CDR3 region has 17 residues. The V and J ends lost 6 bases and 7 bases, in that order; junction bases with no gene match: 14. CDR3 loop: CASRPYPRQGQNSPLHF. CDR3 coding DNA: TGTGCCAGCAGACCTTACCCACGACAGGGGCAAAATTCACCCCTCCACTTT.

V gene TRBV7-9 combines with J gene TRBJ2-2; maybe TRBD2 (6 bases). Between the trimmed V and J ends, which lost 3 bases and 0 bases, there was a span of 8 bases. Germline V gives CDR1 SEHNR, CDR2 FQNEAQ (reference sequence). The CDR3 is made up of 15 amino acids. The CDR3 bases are TGTGCCAGCAGCTTGGGGACTGCGAACACCGGGGAGCTGTTTTTT. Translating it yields CASSLGTANTGELFF.

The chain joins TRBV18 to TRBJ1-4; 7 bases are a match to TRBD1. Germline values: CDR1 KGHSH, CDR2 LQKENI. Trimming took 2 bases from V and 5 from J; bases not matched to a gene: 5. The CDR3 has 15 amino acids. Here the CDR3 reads CASSPAGTENEKLFF. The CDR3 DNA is TGTGCCAGCTCACCAGCCGGGACAGAGAATGAAAAACTGTTTTTT. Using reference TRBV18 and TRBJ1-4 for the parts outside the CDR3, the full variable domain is NAGVMQNPRHLVRRRGQEARLRCSPMKGHSHVYWYRQLPEEGLKFMVYLQKENIIDESGMPKERFSAEFPKEGPSILRIQQVVRGDSAAYFCASSPAGTENEKLFFGSGTQLSVL.

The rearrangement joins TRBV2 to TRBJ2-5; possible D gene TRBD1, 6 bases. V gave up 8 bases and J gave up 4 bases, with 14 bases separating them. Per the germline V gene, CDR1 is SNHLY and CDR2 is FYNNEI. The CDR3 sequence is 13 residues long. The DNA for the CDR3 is TGTGCCAGCTCCCCGGGACAACCAGAGACCCAGTACTTC. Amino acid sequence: CASSPGQPETQYF.

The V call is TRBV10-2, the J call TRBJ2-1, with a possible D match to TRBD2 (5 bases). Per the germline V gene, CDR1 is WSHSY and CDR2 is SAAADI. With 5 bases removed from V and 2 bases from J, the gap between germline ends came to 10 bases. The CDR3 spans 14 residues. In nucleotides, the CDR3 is TGCGCCAGCAGTCTTGGGGAGACCTACAATGAGCAGTTCTTC. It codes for CASSLGETYNEQFF.

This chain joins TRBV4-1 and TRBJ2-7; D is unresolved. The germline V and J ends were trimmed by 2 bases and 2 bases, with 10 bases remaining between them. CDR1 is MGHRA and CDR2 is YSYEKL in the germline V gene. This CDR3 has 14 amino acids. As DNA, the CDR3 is TGCGCCAGCAGCCAACCCTCCACAGCCTACGAGCAGTACTTC. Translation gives CASSQPSTAYEQYF.

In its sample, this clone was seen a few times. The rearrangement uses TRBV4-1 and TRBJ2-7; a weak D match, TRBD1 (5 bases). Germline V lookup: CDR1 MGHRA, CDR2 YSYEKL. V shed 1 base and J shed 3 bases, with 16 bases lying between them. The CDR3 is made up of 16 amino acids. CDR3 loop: CASSQVKGSSIYEQYF. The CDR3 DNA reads TGCGCCAGCAGCCAAGTGAAGGGGTCATCGATCTACGAGCAGTACTTC.

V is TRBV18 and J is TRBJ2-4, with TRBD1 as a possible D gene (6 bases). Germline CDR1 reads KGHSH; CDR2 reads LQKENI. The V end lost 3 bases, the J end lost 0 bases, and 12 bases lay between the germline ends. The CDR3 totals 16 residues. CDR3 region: CASSPIQGLAKNIQYF. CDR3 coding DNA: TGTGCCAGCTCACCGATACAGGGCTTAGCCAAAAACATTCAGTACTTC.

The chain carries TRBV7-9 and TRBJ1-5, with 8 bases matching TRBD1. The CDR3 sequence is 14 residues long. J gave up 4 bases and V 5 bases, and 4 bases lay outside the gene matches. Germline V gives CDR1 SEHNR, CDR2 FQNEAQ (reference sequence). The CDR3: CASSPWTGNQPQHF. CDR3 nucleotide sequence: TGTGCCAGCAGCCCGTGGACAGGGAATCAGCCCCAGCATTTT.

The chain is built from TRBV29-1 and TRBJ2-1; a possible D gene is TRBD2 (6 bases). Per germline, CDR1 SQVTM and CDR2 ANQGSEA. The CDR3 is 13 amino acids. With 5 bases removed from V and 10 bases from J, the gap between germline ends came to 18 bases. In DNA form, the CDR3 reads TGCAGCGTTCAAGGGGAGGTCTCTACGGAGCAGTTCTTC. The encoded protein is CSVQGEVSTEQFF.

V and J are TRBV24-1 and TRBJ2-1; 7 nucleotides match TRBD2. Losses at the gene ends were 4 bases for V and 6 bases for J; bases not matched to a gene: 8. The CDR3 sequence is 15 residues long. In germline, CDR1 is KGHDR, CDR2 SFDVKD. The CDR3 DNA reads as TGTGCCACCAGTGACCCTGGACTAGGTGCCAATGAGCAGTTCTTC. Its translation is CATSDPGLGANEQFF.

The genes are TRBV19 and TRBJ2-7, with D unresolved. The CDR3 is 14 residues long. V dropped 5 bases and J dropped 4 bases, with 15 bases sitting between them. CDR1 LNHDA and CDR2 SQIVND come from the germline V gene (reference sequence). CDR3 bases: TGTGCCAGTAGTGTTGGGCTGTCCCAATACGAGCAGTACTTC. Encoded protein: CASSVGLSQYEQYF.

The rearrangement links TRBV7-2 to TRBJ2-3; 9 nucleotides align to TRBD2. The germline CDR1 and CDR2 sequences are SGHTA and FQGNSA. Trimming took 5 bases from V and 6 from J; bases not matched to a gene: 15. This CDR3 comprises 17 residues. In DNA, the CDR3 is TGTGCCAGCAGCCTAGTGGCGGGGGGGGCGAGGCGGGATACGCAGTATTTT. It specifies CASSLVAGGARRDTQYF.

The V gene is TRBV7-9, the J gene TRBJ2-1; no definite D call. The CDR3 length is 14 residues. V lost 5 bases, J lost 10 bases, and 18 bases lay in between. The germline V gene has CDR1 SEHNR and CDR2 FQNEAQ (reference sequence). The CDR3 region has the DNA TGTGCCAGCAGCCCCAGCCACGCGGCATCCGAGCAGTTCTTC. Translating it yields CASSPSHAASEQFF.

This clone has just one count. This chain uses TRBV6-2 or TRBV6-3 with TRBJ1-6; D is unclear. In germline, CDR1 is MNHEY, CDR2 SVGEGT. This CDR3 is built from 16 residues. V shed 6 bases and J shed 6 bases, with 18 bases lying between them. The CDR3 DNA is TGTGCCAGCAGCTCATCCCCTCAGGCGGGTAATTCACCCCTCCACTTT. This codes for CASSSSPQAGNSPLHF.

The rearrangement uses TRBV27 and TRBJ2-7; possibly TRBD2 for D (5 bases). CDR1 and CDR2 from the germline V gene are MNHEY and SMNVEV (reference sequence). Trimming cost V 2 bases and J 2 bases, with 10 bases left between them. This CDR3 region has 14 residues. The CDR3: CASSLRGRTYEQYF. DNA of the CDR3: TGTGCCAGCAGTTTACGGGGTCGTACCTACGAGCAGTACTTC.

CDR3 in amino acids: CATSRGELNQETQYF. The DNA for the CDR3 is TGTGCCACCAGTCGGGGGGAACTCAACCAAGAGACCCAGTACTTC. The chain employs TRBV24-1 and TRBJ2-5, with 7 bases that match TRBD2. After removal of 6 bases from V and 0 bases from J, the junction contained 6 bases not matched to a gene. This CDR3 contains 15 residues. Germline V gene data show CDR1 as KGHDR and CDR2 as SFDVKD.

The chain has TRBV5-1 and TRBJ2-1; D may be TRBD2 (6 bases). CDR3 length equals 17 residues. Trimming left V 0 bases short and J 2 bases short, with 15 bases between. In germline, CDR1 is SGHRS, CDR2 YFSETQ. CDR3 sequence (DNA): TGCGCCAGCAGCTTGGTGTGGCGGGATAAGGCCTACAATGAGCAGTTCTTC. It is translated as CASSLVWRDKAYNEQFF.

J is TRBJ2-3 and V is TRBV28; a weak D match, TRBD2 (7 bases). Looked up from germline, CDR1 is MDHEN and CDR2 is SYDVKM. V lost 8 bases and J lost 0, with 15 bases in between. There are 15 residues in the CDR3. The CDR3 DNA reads TGTGCCAGCCAGCCTGGGGGGGCTAGCACAGATACGCAGTATTTT. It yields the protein CASQPGGASTDTQYF.

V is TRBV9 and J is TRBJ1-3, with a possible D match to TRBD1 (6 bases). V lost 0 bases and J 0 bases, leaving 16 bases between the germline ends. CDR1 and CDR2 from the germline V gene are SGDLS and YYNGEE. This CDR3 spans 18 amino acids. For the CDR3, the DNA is TGTGCCAGCAGCGTAGGCCTTACCGACAGGTCCTCTGGAAACACCATATATTTT. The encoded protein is CASSVGLTDRSSGNTIYF.

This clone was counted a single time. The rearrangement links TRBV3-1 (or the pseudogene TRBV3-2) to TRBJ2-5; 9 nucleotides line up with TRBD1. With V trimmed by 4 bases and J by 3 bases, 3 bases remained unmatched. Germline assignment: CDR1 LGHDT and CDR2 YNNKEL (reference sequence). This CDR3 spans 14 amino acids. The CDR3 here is CASSRRTGEETQYF. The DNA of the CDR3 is TGTGCCAGCAGCCGACGGACAGGGGAAGAGACCCAGTACTTC.

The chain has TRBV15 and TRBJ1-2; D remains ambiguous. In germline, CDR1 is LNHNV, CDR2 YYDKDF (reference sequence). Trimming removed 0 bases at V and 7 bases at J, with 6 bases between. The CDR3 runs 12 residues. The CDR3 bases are TGTGCCACCAGCAGAGATTGGGCTGGCTACACCTTC. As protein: CATSRDWAGYTF.

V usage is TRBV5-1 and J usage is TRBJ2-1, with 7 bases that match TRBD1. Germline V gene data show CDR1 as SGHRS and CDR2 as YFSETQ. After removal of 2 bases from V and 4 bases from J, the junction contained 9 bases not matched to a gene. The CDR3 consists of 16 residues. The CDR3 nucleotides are TGCGCCAGCAGCTTCGGTAGGAGACAGGGATACAATGAGCAGTTCTTC. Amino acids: CASSFGRRQGYNEQFF.